This T cell receptor (beta chain) was sequenced during a study of CD8+CD57+ T cells in acquired aplastic anemia. Genomic DNA, the template, was used for profiling of the TCR beta VDJ and CDR3. TCRdb reprocessed the reads with MiXCR, giving one entry per CDR3 protein. Of 150,000 to 200,000 distinct CDR3 sequences listed, about half are singletons. V lost 3 bases and J lost 0, with 6 bases in between. This CDR3 region has 13 residues. All patients picked for sequencing had shown, by flow cytometry, an expansion of CD8+CD57+ cells. This clonotype was observed a few times. The sequenced sample was sorted CD4+, CD8+, or CD8+CD57+ T cells (not recorded which) from PBMCs. The chain joins TRBV12-3 or TRBV12-4 to TRBJ2-7; D not certain. The source is a human donor with aplastic anemia. The CDR3 sequence: CASSLYSSYEQYF. CDR3 coding DNA: TGTGCCAGCAGTTTGTACAGCTCCTACGAGCAGTACTTC.